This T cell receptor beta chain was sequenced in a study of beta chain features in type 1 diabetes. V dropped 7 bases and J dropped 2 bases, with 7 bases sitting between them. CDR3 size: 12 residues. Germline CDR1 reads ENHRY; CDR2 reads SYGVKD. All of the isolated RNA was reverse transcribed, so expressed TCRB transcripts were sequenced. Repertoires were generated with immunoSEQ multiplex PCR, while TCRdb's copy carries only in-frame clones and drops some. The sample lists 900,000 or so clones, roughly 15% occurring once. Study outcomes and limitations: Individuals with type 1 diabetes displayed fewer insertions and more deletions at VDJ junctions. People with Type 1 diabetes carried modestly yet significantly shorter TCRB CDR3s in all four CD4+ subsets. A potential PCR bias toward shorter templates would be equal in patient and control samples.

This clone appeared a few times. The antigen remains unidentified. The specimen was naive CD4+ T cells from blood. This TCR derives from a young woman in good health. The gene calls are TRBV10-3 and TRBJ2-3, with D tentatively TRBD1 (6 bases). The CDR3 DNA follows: TGTGCCATCATGGGGGCCACAGATACGCAGTATTTT. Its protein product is CAIMGATDTQYF.